Listed below are T cell receptor beta chains from one sample, sequenced in a study of blood T cell repertoires in COVID-19. TCRdb's table, derived via immunoSEQ multiplex PCR, lists solely in-frame clones and lacks some. The sample lists about 150,000 clones, 84% seen once, with roughly 8% in the top ten. The sample consisted of PBMCs or T cells enriched from blood (not recorded which). Receptors originate from a woman between 45 and 65 years old who had recovered from COVID-19. Both conserved end residues are part of each CDR3. The D gene is left open where the match is weak. Only part of the rows carry a size: once, few, many, or a class if the clone is expanded.

clone_size: .; v_call: TRBV5-6; j_call: TRBJ2-2; d_call: .; cdr3_nt: TGTGCCAGCAGCTTGGAAGGGGCTCGTAGATCCGGGGAGCTGTTTTTT; cdr3_aa: CASSLEGARRSGELFF
clone_size: once; v_call: TRBV19; j_call: TRBJ1-1; d_call: TRBD1; cdr3_nt: TGTGCCAGTAGTACACAGGGGATGAACACTGAAGCTTTCTTT; cdr3_aa: CASSTQGMNTEAFF
clone_size: once; v_call: TRBV6-5; j_call: TRBJ2-7; d_call: .; cdr3_nt: TGTGCCAGCAGTTACTCTCGGACTTTACCCTACGAGCAGTACTTC; cdr3_aa: CASSYSRTLPYEQYF
clone_size: .; v_call: TRBV13; j_call: TRBJ2-1; d_call: .; cdr3_nt: TGTGCCAGCAGCTTCGGAGGGAACAATGAGCAGTTCTTC; cdr3_aa: CASSFGGNNEQFF
clone_size: .; v_call: TRBV7-2; j_call: TRBJ2-1; d_call: TRBD2; cdr3_nt: TGTGCCAGCAGGTTTCGCAGCGGGAGAGGGAATGAGCAGTTCTTC; cdr3_aa: CASRFRSGRGNEQFF
clone_size: .; v_call: TRBV29-1; j_call: TRBJ2-1; d_call: TRBD1; cdr3_nt: TGCAGCGGCGACAGGGACTCCTACAATGAGCAGTTCTTC; cdr3_aa: CSGDRDSYNEQFF
clone_size: .; v_call: TRBV25-1; j_call: TRBJ2-2; d_call: .; cdr3_nt: TGTGCCAGCAGTCCTGATGGTAGGGGAGGGAACACCGGGGAGCTGTTTTTT; cdr3_aa: CASSPDGRGGNTGELFF
clone_size: .; v_call: TRBV7-9; j_call: TRBJ2-1; d_call: .; cdr3_nt: TGTGCCAGCAGCGAACACACCCCCGAGTTCTTC; cdr3_aa: CASSEHTPEFF
clone_size: .; v_call: TRBV7-8; j_call: TRBJ2-3; d_call: .; cdr3_nt: TGTGCCAGCAGCCTCACTACCACTCCCACAGATACGCAGTATTTT; cdr3_aa: CASSLTTTPTDTQYF
clone_size: .; v_call: TRBV18; j_call: TRBJ1-5; d_call: .; cdr3_nt: TGTGCCAGCTCACCCGTCAGGGGTGACAATCAGCCCCAGCATTTT; cdr3_aa: CASSPVRGDNQPQHF
clone_size: .; v_call: TRBV6-5; j_call: TRBJ2-1; d_call: TRBD2; cdr3_nt: TGTGCCAGCCGACCTTTAGCGGGAGCGTTTAATGAGCAGTTCTTC; cdr3_aa: CASRPLAGAFNEQFF
clone_size: few; v_call: TRBV27; j_call: TRBJ2-1; d_call: TRBD2; cdr3_nt: TGTGCCAGCAGTTTAACTAGCGGACTCTACAATGAGCAGTTCTTC; cdr3_aa: CASSLTSGLYNEQFF
clone_size: once; v_call: TRBV7-9; j_call: TRBJ1-1; d_call: TRBD1; cdr3_nt: TGTGCCAGCAGCGTAACAGGACAGGGCCCTGAAGCTTTCTTT; cdr3_aa: CASSVTGQGPEAFF
clone_size: once; v_call: TRBV11-1; j_call: TRBJ2-7; d_call: TRBD1; cdr3_nt: TGTGCCAGCAGCAGATCCGGGACAGGGCCCTACGAGCAGTACTTC; cdr3_aa: CASSRSGTGPYEQYF
clone_size: few; v_call: TRBV20-1; j_call: TRBJ1-2; d_call: TRBD1; cdr3_nt: TGCAGTGCTAGTCCCGGGACAGGGAACGTGGGTGGCTACACCTTC; cdr3_aa: CSASPGTGNVGGYTF
clone_size: .; v_call: TRBV10-2; j_call: TRBJ1-5; d_call: .; cdr3_nt: TGCGCCAGCAGTGTCGGAGGTCAGCCCCAGCATTTT; cdr3_aa: CASSVGGQPQHF
clone_size: once; v_call: TRBV19; j_call: TRBJ1-2; d_call: TRBD1; cdr3_nt: TGTGCCAGTAGTTCAGGGACAGGGCGCGACTATGGCTACACCTTC; cdr3_aa: CASSSGTGRDYGYTF
clone_size: .; v_call: TRBV10-2; j_call: TRBJ1-1; d_call: .; cdr3_nt: TGCGCCAGCAGTTCAGGGTGGGTCACTGAAGCTTTCTTT; cdr3_aa: CASSSGWVTEAFF
clone_size: .; v_call: TRBV7-2; j_call: TRBJ1-5; d_call: .; cdr3_nt: TGTGCCAGCAGCCTCACAGAAAATAGCAATCAGCCCCAGCATTTT; cdr3_aa: CASSLTENSNQPQHF
clone_size: .; v_call: TRBV27; j_call: TRBJ2-7; d_call: TRBD2; cdr3_nt: TGTGCCAGCACACCAGCGGGAGTATACGAGCAGTACTTC; cdr3_aa: CASTPAGVYEQYF
clone_size: .; v_call: TRBV2; j_call: TRBJ2-5; d_call: .; cdr3_nt: TGTGCCAGCAGTGAAGCGCTGAGAACAGAAGAGACCCAGTACTTC; cdr3_aa: CASSEALRTEETQYF
clone_size: once; v_call: TRBV28; j_call: TRBJ1-3; d_call: TRBD1; cdr3_nt: TGTGCCAGCAGGGTCCTTGGACAGGGGGGAAACACCATATATTTT; cdr3_aa: CASRVLGQGGNTIYF
clone_size: .; v_call: TRBV9; j_call: TRBJ1-6; d_call: .; cdr3_nt: TGTGCCAGCAGCGTAGTGGACAGTCAAAATTCACCCCTCCACTTT; cdr3_aa: CASSVVDSQNSPLHF
clone_size: .; v_call: TRBV10-3; j_call: TRBJ1-1; d_call: TRBD1; cdr3_nt: TGTGCCACCGCCCAGAACAGGGGAGTAAACACTGAAGCTTTCTTT; cdr3_aa: CATAQNRGVNTEAFF
clone_size: once; v_call: TRBV19; j_call: TRBJ1-5; d_call: TRBD1; cdr3_nt: TGTGCCAGTAGTCCTGGGGACAGACCGTACGGGCCCCAGCATTTT; cdr3_aa: CASSPGDRPYGPQHF
clone_size: .; v_call: TRBV14; j_call: TRBJ2-5; d_call: TRBD2; cdr3_nt: TGTGCCAGCAGCCACTCCAGCGGGAAAGAGACCCAGTACTTC; cdr3_aa: CASSHSSGKETQYF
clone_size: once; v_call: TRBV5-1; j_call: TRBJ1-2; d_call: .; cdr3_nt: TGCGCCAGCAGCTTAGTTGTGGGGGGCTATGGCTACACCTTC; cdr3_aa: CASSLVVGGYGYTF
clone_size: .; v_call: TRBV6-1; j_call: TRBJ1-3; d_call: .; cdr3_nt: TGTGCCAGCAGTGGCAGACAGTCGCCCTCTGGAAACACCATATATTTT; cdr3_aa: CASSGRQSPSGNTIYF
clone_size: .; v_call: TRBV2; j_call: TRBJ1-1; d_call: .; cdr3_nt: TGTGCCGGGGGGTGGGGAACTGAAGCTTTCTTT; cdr3_aa: CAGGWGTEAFF
clone_size: .; v_call: TRBV7-2; j_call: TRBJ1-4; d_call: TRBD1; cdr3_nt: TGTGCCAGCAGCTTACAGGGGGCTGGTGAAAAACTGTTTTTT; cdr3_aa: CASSLQGAGEKLFF
clone_size: few; v_call: TRBV5-5; j_call: TRBJ1-6; d_call: TRBD1; cdr3_nt: TGTGCCAGCAGGCGGGGCCAGGGGGAAAATTCACCCCTCCACTTT; cdr3_aa: CASRRGQGENSPLHF
clone_size: .; v_call: TRBV4-2; j_call: TRBJ2-7; d_call: TRBD2; cdr3_nt: TGTGCCAGCAGCCAAGATCGGACTAGCGGGCCCTACGAGCAGTACTTC; cdr3_aa: CASSQDRTSGPYEQYF
clone_size: .; v_call: TRBV29-1; j_call: TRBJ2-3; d_call: TRBD2; cdr3_nt: TGCAGCGTAGGGCGGGGGGGCTTGGCAGATACGCAGTATTTT; cdr3_aa: CSVGRGGLADTQYF
clone_size: .; v_call: TRBV7-9; j_call: TRBJ1-2; d_call: TRBD1; cdr3_nt: TGTGCCAGCAGCTGGGACAGCTATGGCTACACCTTC; cdr3_aa: CASSWDSYGYTF
clone_size: few; v_call: TRBV7-9; j_call: TRBJ2-1; d_call: TRBD1; cdr3_nt: TGTGCCAGCAGCCCCGAAAGAGGGGGCCGCTCCTACAATGAGCAGTTCTTC; cdr3_aa: CASSPERGGRSYNEQFF
clone_size: .; v_call: TRBV6-1; j_call: TRBJ1-1; d_call: .; cdr3_nt: TGTGCCAGCAGTGAAAACGGGGTGAACACTGAAGCTTTCTTT; cdr3_aa: CASSENGVNTEAFF
clone_size: .; v_call: TRBV11-2; j_call: TRBJ2-7; d_call: TRBD2; cdr3_nt: TGTGCCAGCAGCTCTATAGCGGGAGGACGACGGGAGCAGTACTTC; cdr3_aa: CASSSIAGGRREQYF
clone_size: once; v_call: TRBV5-1; j_call: TRBJ1-1; d_call: .; cdr3_nt: TGCGCCAGCAGCTTACAGATTTCGAACACTGAAGCTTTCTTT; cdr3_aa: CASSLQISNTEAFF
clone_size: .; v_call: TRBV7-9; j_call: TRBJ1-2; d_call: TRBD1; cdr3_nt: TGTGCCAGCAGGCCCGGGACAGCGCGAACCGCGTTTCAGGGCTACACCTTC; cdr3_aa: CASRPGTARTAFQGYTF
clone_size: .; v_call: TRBV4-3; j_call: TRBJ1-3; d_call: .; cdr3_nt: TGCGCCAGCAGCCAAGAGATTCGGAGCTCTGGAAACACCATATATTTT; cdr3_aa: CASSQEIRSSGNTIYF
clone_size: .; v_call: TRBV9; j_call: TRBJ2-3; d_call: .; cdr3_nt: TGTGCCAGCAGCGAGATTCCGGAGGGTACGCAGTATTTT; cdr3_aa: CASSEIPEGTQYF
clone_size: .; v_call: TRBV7-9; j_call: TRBJ2-7; d_call: TRBD1; cdr3_nt: TGTGCCAGCAGCTTATCCGACAGGGTGTACAACGAGCAGTACTTC; cdr3_aa: CASSLSDRVYNEQYF
clone_size: .; v_call: TRBV6-5; j_call: TRBJ2-1; d_call: TRBD2; cdr3_nt: TGTGCCAGCAACTTAGCGGGGGGGAGAGGCAATGAGCAGTTCTTC; cdr3_aa: CASNLAGGRGNEQFF
clone_size: .; v_call: TRBV24-1; j_call: TRBJ2-2; d_call: TRBD1; cdr3_nt: TGTGCCACCAGTAGGGGGCAGGGCAAGTCCACCGGGGAGCTGTTTTTT; cdr3_aa: CATSRGQGKSTGELFF
clone_size: .; v_call: TRBV5-5; j_call: TRBJ2-2; d_call: .; cdr3_nt: TGTGCCAGCAGTTTAGATTACGGGGAGCTGTTTTTT; cdr3_aa: CASSLDYGELFF
clone_size: .; v_call: TRBV4-2; j_call: TRBJ1-4; d_call: .; cdr3_nt: TGTGCCAGCAGCCAAGATCCAGGGCTAACTAATGAAAAACTGTTTTTT; cdr3_aa: CASSQDPGLTNEKLFF
clone_size: .; v_call: TRBV5-4; j_call: TRBJ1-1; d_call: .; cdr3_nt: TGTGCCAGCAGTTGGGAGGGGGCTGAAGCTTTCTTT; cdr3_aa: CASSWEGAEAFF
clone_size: .; v_call: TRBV10-3; j_call: TRBJ2-1; d_call: TRBD2; cdr3_nt: TGTGCCATCGCCGGGACTAGCGGGATAATGAGCTCCTACAATGAGCAGTTCTTC; cdr3_aa: CAIAGTSGIMSSYNEQFF
clone_size: few; v_call: TRBV6-5; j_call: TRBJ1-2; d_call: .; cdr3_nt: TGTGCCAGCAGTTATGGGACAACGAAATATGGCTACACCTTC; cdr3_aa: CASSYGTTKYGYTF
clone_size: .; v_call: TRBV5-4; j_call: TRBJ2-5; d_call: TRBD1; cdr3_nt: TGTGCCAGCAGCTGGACCCAGGGGGCTAGTCAAGAGACCCAGTACTTC; cdr3_aa: CASSWTQGASQETQYF